A selection of T cell receptor beta chains follows, all from one sample in a study of blood T cell repertoires in COVID-19. TCRdb's table, derived via immunoSEQ multiplex PCR, lists solely in-frame clones and lacks some. Among around 270,000 clones listed, around nine tenths were seen once. Source material: PBMCs or T cells enriched from blood (not recorded which). Source of these receptors: a woman aged 40 to 55 who had been exposed to COVID-19. Both conserved end residues are part of each CDR3. D genes are given only for firm matches. A row's size may be missing; if present it is once, few, many or a size class.

D gene: .; V gene: TRBV3-1/TRBV3-2; clone size: .; J gene: TRBJ1-1; CDR3 DNA: TGTGCCAGCAGCCAGTTGGATAGGGGCACTGAAGCTTTCTTT; CDR3 protein: CASSQLDRGTEAFF
D gene: .; V gene: TRBV4-3; clone size: few; J gene: TRBJ2-7; CDR3 DNA: TGCGCCAGCAGCCAACAGGCGGGGATTGGCGAGCAGTACTTC; CDR3 protein: CASSQQAGIGEQYF
D gene: TRBD2; V gene: TRBV5-1; clone size: .; J gene: TRBJ2-5; CDR3 DNA: TGCGCCAGCAGCTTGGAAGGCGGGACTAGTAAAGAGACCCAGTACTTC; CDR3 protein: CASSLEGGTSKETQYF
D gene: .; V gene: TRBV30; clone size: .; J gene: TRBJ1-1; CDR3 DNA: TGTGCCTGGAGTGTAGTCCGTACCTGGAGGGGAACTGAAGCTTTCTTT; CDR3 protein: CAWSVVRTWRGTEAFF
D gene: .; V gene: TRBV5-8; clone size: .; J gene: TRBJ2-3; CDR3 DNA: TGTGCCAGCAGTCGCCCGGGAGGCTGGACAGGGCGTTTCACAGATACGCAGTATTTT; CDR3 protein: CASSRPGGWTGRFTDTQYF
D gene: TRBD2; V gene: TRBV6-4; clone size: .; J gene: TRBJ2-3; CDR3 DNA: TGTGCCAGCAGTGTAGCGGGAGGGCCCACAGATACGCAGTATTTT; CDR3 protein: CASSVAGGPTDTQYF
D gene: .; V gene: TRBV18; clone size: .; J gene: TRBJ1-3; CDR3 DNA: TGTGCCAGCTCATCTATAGGGAGCTCTGGAAACACCATATATTTT; CDR3 protein: CASSSIGSSGNTIYF
D gene: .; V gene: TRBV4-2; clone size: .; J gene: TRBJ1-4; CDR3 DNA: TGTGCCAGCAGGGGACAAGCCGATAATGAAAAACTGTTTTTT; CDR3 protein: CASRGQADNEKLFF
D gene: TRBD1; V gene: TRBV30; clone size: .; J gene: TRBJ1-5; CDR3 DNA: TGTGCCTGGAGTTCCGGGACAGATCAGCCCCAGCATTTT; CDR3 protein: CAWSSGTDQPQHF
D gene: .; V gene: TRBV30; clone size: once; J gene: TRBJ1-2; CDR3 DNA: TGTGCCTGGAGTAACCTTAGTGGCTACACCTTC; CDR3 protein: CAWSNLSGYTF
D gene: TRBD1; V gene: TRBV9; clone size: .; J gene: TRBJ1-1; CDR3 DNA: TGTGCCAGCAGCTCCACACCGGGGCAGGGGGTGTTGACTGAAGCTTTCTTT; CDR3 protein: CASSSTPGQGVLTEAFF
D gene: TRBD1; V gene: TRBV18; clone size: .; J gene: TRBJ1-6; CDR3 DNA: TGTGCCAGCTCACTACAGGGGAGCTCCTATAATTCACCCCTCCACTTT; CDR3 protein: CASSLQGSSYNSPLHF
D gene: TRBD1; V gene: TRBV28; clone size: .; J gene: TRBJ2-5; CDR3 DNA: TGTGCCAGCAGTTTATCCGCCACAGGGGACCAGGAGACCCAGTACTTC; CDR3 protein: CASSLSATGDQETQYF
D gene: .; V gene: TRBV6-6; clone size: once; J gene: TRBJ1-5; CDR3 DNA: TGTGCCAGCAGTTCCTCGACGGGGAGCAATCAGCCCCAGCATTTT; CDR3 protein: CASSSSTGSNQPQHF
D gene: TRBD2; V gene: TRBV10-2; clone size: many; J gene: TRBJ2-3; CDR3 DNA: TGCGCCAGCAGTGAACGGGGGGTAATCACAGATACGCAGTATTTT; CDR3 protein: CASSERGVITDTQYF
D gene: TRBD1; V gene: TRBV5-1; clone size: .; J gene: TRBJ2-7; CDR3 DNA: TGCGCCAGCAGCTTAACAGGGGGCGCGGTAAGGGAGCAGTACTTC; CDR3 protein: CASSLTGGAVREQYF
D gene: TRBD2; V gene: TRBV24-1; clone size: .; J gene: TRBJ2-1; CDR3 DNA: TGTGCCACCGGTAGGGCCAGCGGGAGTGGGAATGAGCAGTTCTTC; CDR3 protein: CATGRASGSGNEQFF
D gene: TRBD2; V gene: TRBV29-1; clone size: .; J gene: TRBJ2-5; CDR3 DNA: TGCAGCGTTGAAGGAGCGGGGGTCGTCGAGACCCAGTACTTC; CDR3 protein: CSVEGAGVVETQYF
D gene: .; V gene: TRBV19; clone size: .; J gene: TRBJ1-3; CDR3 DNA: TGTGCCAGTAGTACTGTAAACACCATATATTTT; CDR3 protein: CASSTVNTIYF
D gene: TRBD1; V gene: TRBV19; clone size: .; J gene: TRBJ2-2; CDR3 DNA: TGTGCCAGTAGTACCGGACAGGGTATATTTCTGGCCGGGGAGCTGTTTTTT; CDR3 protein: CASSTGQGIFLAGELFF
D gene: TRBD1; V gene: TRBV4-1; clone size: .; J gene: TRBJ2-2; CDR3 DNA: TGCGCCAGCAGCCATCGACAGGGGTCTGGCGGCACCGGGGAGCTGTTTTTT; CDR3 protein: CASSHRQGSGGTGELFF
D gene: TRBD1; V gene: TRBV15; clone size: .; J gene: TRBJ1-2; CDR3 DNA: TGTGCCACCAGCAGATCCGAGGGACAGGGTATTACTGGCTACACCTTC; CDR3 protein: CATSRSEGQGITGYTF
D gene: .; V gene: TRBV5-4; clone size: once; J gene: TRBJ2-5; CDR3 DNA: TGTGCCAGCAGCGCGCCTGGACAGCAAGAGACCCAGTACTTC; CDR3 protein: CASSAPGQQETQYF
D gene: .; V gene: TRBV15; clone size: .; J gene: TRBJ1-6; CDR3 DNA: TGTGCCACCAGGCAGGGGCGGGATTCACCCCTCCACTTT; CDR3 protein: CATRQGRDSPLHF
D gene: .; V gene: TRBV3-1/TRBV3-2; clone size: .; J gene: TRBJ1-2; CDR3 DNA: TGTGCCAGCAGCCAAGCCCTAAGTATGGACAGCTATGGCTACACCTTC; CDR3 protein: CASSQALSMDSYGYTF
D gene: TRBD1; V gene: TRBV27; clone size: .; J gene: TRBJ2-2; CDR3 DNA: TGTGCCAGCAGTTTTATTGGACAGGAAGTTACCGGGGAGCTGTTTTTT; CDR3 protein: CASSFIGQEVTGELFF
D gene: .; V gene: TRBV7-9; clone size: .; J gene: TRBJ1-1; CDR3 DNA: TGTGCCAGCAGCTTAGCGTATATACCGGGGGGCATGAACACTGAAGCTTTCTTT; CDR3 protein: CASSLAYIPGGMNTEAFF
D gene: .; V gene: TRBV28; clone size: .; J gene: TRBJ1-6; CDR3 DNA: TGTGCCAGCAGTTTGGGGCCAGGGGTCGATTCACCCCTCCACTTT; CDR3 protein: CASSLGPGVDSPLHF
D gene: .; V gene: TRBV18; clone size: .; J gene: TRBJ2-7; CDR3 DNA: TGTGCCAGCTCACCAACTGGGGGAAGCGGGTCCTACGAGCAGTACTTC; CDR3 protein: CASSPTGGSGSYEQYF
D gene: TRBD2; V gene: TRBV7-3; clone size: .; J gene: TRBJ2-2; CDR3 DNA: TGTGCCAGCAGCTCTGCCGGGACTAGAGGTGCCGGGGAGCTGTTTTTT; CDR3 protein: CASSSAGTRGAGELFF
D gene: TRBD1; V gene: TRBV7-9; clone size: .; J gene: TRBJ1-1; CDR3 DNA: TGTGCCAGCAGCTTAGCTCCAATAATCCGACAGGGCGGTTTGGAAGCTTTCTTT; CDR3 protein: CASSLAPIIRQGGLEAFF
D gene: TRBD2; V gene: TRBV6-2/TRBV6-3; clone size: once; J gene: TRBJ2-7; CDR3 DNA: TGTGCCAGCAGTCACGGACTAGCGGGGGGATACGAGCAGTACTTC; CDR3 protein: CASSHGLAGGYEQYF
D gene: TRBD1; V gene: TRBV11-1; clone size: .; J gene: TRBJ1-1; CDR3 DNA: TGTGCCAGCAGCCTGACAGGGGGGTACGGTGAAGCTTTCTTT; CDR3 protein: CASSLTGGYGEAFF
D gene: TRBD1; V gene: TRBV3-1/TRBV3-2; clone size: .; J gene: TRBJ2-1; CDR3 DNA: TGTGCCAGCAGCCAAGGGCGGACAGGGGAATTCAATGAGCAGTTCTTC; CDR3 protein: CASSQGRTGEFNEQFF
D gene: .; V gene: TRBV4-2; clone size: .; J gene: TRBJ2-2; CDR3 DNA: TGTGCCAGCAGCCAAAGGAGGCTAGAGGCCGGGGAGCTGTTTTTT; CDR3 protein: CASSQRRLEAGELFF
D gene: TRBD1; V gene: TRBV7-2; clone size: .; J gene: TRBJ1-5; CDR3 DNA: TGTGCCAGCAGCTTAGCGGGACAGGGGAGTCAGCCCCAGCATTTT; CDR3 protein: CASSLAGQGSQPQHF
D gene: .; V gene: TRBV6-2/TRBV6-3; clone size: .; J gene: TRBJ2-6; CDR3 DNA: TGTGCCAGCAGTCCCAGGGTAGCCGGGGCCAACGTCCTGACTTTC; CDR3 protein: CASSPRVAGANVLTF
D gene: .; V gene: TRBV30; clone size: .; J gene: TRBJ1-2; CDR3 DNA: TGTGCCTGGAGTTATACAGGGTTCTACACCTATGGCTACACCTTC; CDR3 protein: CAWSYTGFYTYGYTF
D gene: .; V gene: TRBV19; clone size: .; J gene: TRBJ2-1; CDR3 DNA: TGTGCCAGTAGTATGCAGTACAATGAGCAGTTCTTC; CDR3 protein: CASSMQYNEQFF
D gene: .; V gene: TRBV5-5; clone size: .; J gene: TRBJ2-1; CDR3 DNA: TGTGCCAGCAGCTTGGAGGCCGCCTTACGATGGGCCAATGAGCAGTTCTTC; CDR3 protein: CASSLEAALRWANEQFF
D gene: .; V gene: TRBV5-1; clone size: .; J gene: TRBJ2-5; CDR3 DNA: TGCGCCAGCAGCCGTATGACAGGGAGGGAGACCCAGTACTTC; CDR3 protein: CASSRMTGRETQYF
D gene: .; V gene: TRBV10-3; clone size: .; J gene: TRBJ1-6; CDR3 DNA: TGTGCCATCAGTGAACCGAGCTCCTATAATTCACCCCTCCACTTT; CDR3 protein: CAISEPSSYNSPLHF
D gene: TRBD1; V gene: TRBV2; clone size: few; J gene: TRBJ1-6; CDR3 DNA: TGTGCCGGAAGGACAGGCGATTCACCCCTCCACTTT; CDR3 protein: CAGRTGDSPLHF
D gene: TRBD2; V gene: TRBV15; clone size: .; J gene: TRBJ2-3; CDR3 DNA: TGTGCCACCAGCAGAGATCCGTTGGACATAGCGGGGGGGGTGGCAGATACGCAGTATTTT; CDR3 protein: CATSRDPLDIAGGVADTQYF
D gene: .; V gene: TRBV28; clone size: .; J gene: TRBJ1-2; CDR3 DNA: TGTGCCAGCAGTTCCCCCTCGGCAGGGAATGTCTATGGCTACACCTTC; CDR3 protein: CASSSPSAGNVYGYTF
D gene: TRBD1; V gene: TRBV19; clone size: .; J gene: TRBJ2-7; CDR3 DNA: TGTGCCAGTAGTCCATTACAGGGGAGAGTTCCCTACGAGCAGTACTTC; CDR3 protein: CASSPLQGRVPYEQYF
D gene: .; V gene: TRBV6-6; clone size: .; J gene: TRBJ1-1; CDR3 DNA: TGTGCCAGCAGTTACCAAAACACTGAAGCTTTCTTT; CDR3 protein: CASSYQNTEAFF
D gene: .; V gene: TRBV13; clone size: few; J gene: TRBJ1-2; CDR3 DNA: TGTGCCAGCAGCTTAGGCGGGGGGTTTAGTTTGGTGGACTATGGCTACACCTTC; CDR3 protein: CASSLGGGFSLVDYGYTF
D gene: .; V gene: TRBV13; clone size: .; J gene: TRBJ1-5; CDR3 DNA: TGTGCCAGCAGCTTAGACAGTCGCAATCAGCCCCAGCATTTT; CDR3 protein: CASSLDSRNQPQHF
D gene: .; V gene: TRBV28; clone size: .; J gene: TRBJ1-4; CDR3 DNA: TGTGCCAGCAGTCCACGAACAGGGATGGGTGAAAAACTGTTTTTT; CDR3 protein: CASSPRTGMGEKLFF
D gene: .; V gene: TRBV7-2; clone size: .; J gene: TRBJ2-5; CDR3 DNA: TGTGCCAGCAGCTTATCTGTGCAAGAGACCCAGTACTTC; CDR3 protein: CASSLSVQETQYF
D gene: .; V gene: TRBV6-5; clone size: .; J gene: TRBJ1-5; CDR3 DNA: TGTGCCAGCAGTCCCTGGGAGGATCAGCCCCAGCATTTT; CDR3 protein: CASSPWEDQPQHF
D gene: TRBD1; V gene: TRBV7-2; clone size: .; J gene: TRBJ1-1; CDR3 DNA: TGTGCCAGCAGCCAGGGACAGGGGAATGAAGCTTTCTTT; CDR3 protein: CASSQGQGNEAFF